The rows below give T cell receptor beta chains drawn from one sample of a study of control samples from healthy donors and cancer patients. Measured with immunoSEQ multiplex PCR; TCRdb has only the in-frame clones, and not every one. The table has some 150,000 clones, 75% to 95% seen once. The sample consisted of blood. These receptors were obtained from a man aged 30-40 years in good health. Each CDR3 is given with its conserved first and last residue. The D gene is left open where the match is weak. Clone size is not always given. Where it is, it says once, few, many or a class for expanded clones.

cdr3_nt | cdr3_aa | j_call | clone_size | d_call | v_call
TGTGCCACCAGCCCGCCCCCCGGGACTAGCGGGGGCCCCGCTCCCAAAAACATTCAGTACTTC | CATSPPPGTSGGPAPKNIQYF | TRBJ2-4 | once | TRBD2 | TRBV15
TGTGCCAGCAGCAGCCAATCGGGCCTGGCCTACGAGCAGTACTTC | CASSSQSGLAYEQYF | TRBJ2-7 | - | - | TRBV7-2
TGTGCCAGCAGCTCCACCGGGACAGGGACGCAGTATTTT | CASSSTGTGTQYF | TRBJ2-3 | - | TRBD1 | TRBV6-1
TGTGCCAGCAGGTATAGCGAGGATGAGCAGTTCTTC | CASRYSEDEQFF | TRBJ2-1 | - | - | TRBV2
TGTGCCAGCAGCTCAGGATACACTGAAGCTTTCTTT | CASSSGYTEAFF | TRBJ1-1 | - | - | TRBV12-3/TRBV12-4
TGCGCCAGCAGCCAAGAAGGAGAGGCCCACGAGCAGTACTTC | CASSQEGEAHEQYF | TRBJ2-7 | - | - | TRBV4-1
TGCGCCAGCAGCCTCGGATCCCCGGGGGATACGCAGTATTTT | CASSLGSPGDTQYF | TRBJ2-3 | - | - | TRBV4-1
TGTGCCAGCAGCTTAGCCGGGTCAAGACCCCTCCACTTT | CASSLAGSRPLHF | TRBJ1-6 | - | - | TRBV7-2
TGTGCCAGCAGCCGGACAGGGGACACCGGGGAGCTGTTTTTT | CASSRTGDTGELFF | TRBJ2-2 | once | TRBD1 | TRBV6-5
TGTGCCAGCAGCTTGGGAGGGCTTTTTAACTATGGCTACACCTTC | CASSLGGLFNYGYTF | TRBJ1-2 | - | - | TRBV5-4
TGTGCCAGCACCATTCTTGACAGGAGTGCCTACGAGCAGTACTTC | CASTILDRSAYEQYF | TRBJ2-7 | - | - | TRBV2
TGTGCCAGCAGCTTTTCCAGGGTTGGCACCGGGGAGCTGTTTTTT | CASSFSRVGTGELFF | TRBJ2-2 | - | - | TRBV11-3
TGTGCTAGTGGTTTGGGCAGGGTTAACACTGAAGCTTTCTTT | CASGLGRVNTEAFF | TRBJ1-1 | once | - | TRBV12-5
TGTGCCAGCAGTGCCGCCGCAACCTACACTGAAGCTTTCTTT | CASSAAATYTEAFF | TRBJ1-1 | - | - | TRBV6-6
TGTGCCAGCAGTGACTCCAACAGAAATACTGAAGCTTTCTTT | CASSDSNRNTEAFF | TRBJ1-1 | - | - | TRBV6-4
TGTGCCAGCAGTACAAGCGGGGGGGCGGACACAGATACGCAGTATTTT | CASSTSGGADTDTQYF | TRBJ2-3 | - | TRBD2 | TRBV28
TGTGCCAGCAGCTTAAAACTATTGTCGGGGCCTTGGGACACCGGGGAGCTGTTTTTT | CASSLKLLSGPWDTGELFF | TRBJ2-2 | - | - | TRBV7-3
TGTGCCAGCAGCCTGACTAGCGGGGCAACCTACGAGCAGTACTTC | CASSLTSGATYEQYF | TRBJ2-7 | - | TRBD2 | TRBV7-8
TGTGCCAGCAGGGACTGGATCTACGAGCAGTACTTC | CASRDWIYEQYF | TRBJ2-7 | - | - | TRBV6-5
TGTGCCAGCAGTCGGGACAACACTGAAGCTTTCTTT | CASSRDNTEAFF | TRBJ1-1 | - | - | TRBV28
TGCGCCAGCAGTATCAACAGTGCCTACGAGCAGTACTTC | CASSINSAYEQYF | TRBJ2-7 | - | - | TRBV10-2
TGCGCCAGCACGCGAAGCGGGGGTACCGGGGAGCTGTTTTTT | CASTRSGGTGELFF | TRBJ2-2 | - | TRBD2 | TRBV10-1
TGTGCCAGTAGTATATGGATTAAGGGGGACTATGACTACACCTTC | CASSIWIKGDYDYTF | TRBJ1-2 | - | - | TRBV19
TGTGCCAGCAGCAGAAGGACAGGGCTTGGGAACACTGAAGCTTTCTTT | CASSRRTGLGNTEAFF | TRBJ1-1 | - | TRBD1 | TRBV11-3
TGTGCCAGCAGCTTCTTCAGGGGAGGGTCATTTGGGGCCGAGCAGTACTTC | CASSFFRGGSFGAEQYF | TRBJ2-7 | - | - | TRBV5-5
TGTGCCAGCTCACCACCGGGACGAGACACTGAAGCTTTCTTT | CASSPPGRDTEAFF | TRBJ1-1 | - | - | TRBV18
TGTGCCAGCAGCTTAAACCTGCGACTAGCGGGGGGGCCGCAGTTCTTC | CASSLNLRLAGGPQFF | TRBJ2-1 | - | TRBD2 | TRBV7-8
TGTGCCAGCAGTGATAAGGGACAGGGGGCCGGGGAGCTGTTTTTT | CASSDKGQGAGELFF | TRBJ2-2 | - | TRBD1 | TRBV6-1
TGTGCCAGCACAAAACAGGGGGGGGCCTACAATGAGCAGTTCTTC | CASTKQGGAYNEQFF | TRBJ2-1 | few | - | TRBV6-6
TGTGCCAGCAGCCGAGGGACCCCGGTCATCGAGCAGTACTTC | CASSRGTPVIEQYF | TRBJ2-7 | - | - | TRBV6-5
TGTGCCACCAGCTCTGCCGGGCCGAGTTACAATGAGCAGTTCTTC | CATSSAGPSYNEQFF | TRBJ2-1 | - | - | TRBV24-1
TGTGCCTGGATCGATGTGGGACAAAGTACTGAAGCTTTCTTT | CAWIDVGQSTEAFF | TRBJ1-1 | - | - | TRBV30
TGTGCCAGTAGTAAGGCAGGAACATTCAACACTGAAGCTTTCTTT | CASSKAGTFNTEAFF | TRBJ1-1 | - | - | TRBV19
TGTGCCAGCAGCTTAGGGGGGAGCTATGGCTACACCTTC | CASSLGGSYGYTF | TRBJ1-2 | once | - | TRBV7-9
TGTGCCAGCAGCTTAGCGGAGCTAGTCACAGATACGCAGTATTTT | CASSLAELVTDTQYF | TRBJ2-3 | - | - | TRBV7-6
TGTGCCAGCAGTTTATTGTCTATATCGGATATTAGGAGCAATCAGCCCCAGCATTTT | CASSLLSISDIRSNQPQHF | TRBJ1-5 | few | - | TRBV28
TGTGCCAGCAGCGTCTCTAGTTTCCCCACCGGGGAGCTGTTTTTT | CASSVSSFPTGELFF | TRBJ2-2 | - | - | TRBV9
TGTGCCAGCAGCCAAGGGCGGGGGGGCACAGATACGCAGTATTTT | CASSQGRGGTDTQYF | TRBJ2-3 | - | TRBD2 | TRBV4-2
TGTGCCAGCAGTAGACTAGCGGGGAGTCCCTACGAGCAGTACTTC | CASSRLAGSPYEQYF | TRBJ2-7 | - | TRBD2 | TRBV5-6
TGTGCCAGCAGAACAGAAGGAAACACCATATATTTT | CASRTEGNTIYF | TRBJ1-3 | - | - | TRBV6-6
TGTGCCAGCAGCCAAGATCCCCTCCCCGCCTATGAGCAGTTCTTC | CASSQDPLPAYEQFF | TRBJ2-1 | - | - | TRBV3-1/TRBV3-2
TGTGCCAGCAGCCACGGCAGTAATGAAAAACTGTTTTTT | CASSHGSNEKLFF | TRBJ1-4 | - | - | TRBV6-4
TGTGCCAGCACCGCATCAACACCTGGAAACACCATATATTTT | CASTASTPGNTIYF | TRBJ1-3 | - | - | TRBV7-9
TGTGCCAGCTCACCAGCGACTAGCGGCCTACGCTACGAGCAGTACTTC | CASSPATSGLRYEQYF | TRBJ2-7 | - | TRBD2 | TRBV18
TGTGCCAGTAGTGCGGGACACAACACTGAAGCTTTCTTT | CASSAGHNTEAFF | TRBJ1-1 | - | - | TRBV19
TGCAGCGCGGGCTTTGGGGGACTTAACTATGGCTACACCTTC | CSAGFGGLNYGYTF | TRBJ1-2 | - | - | TRBV29-1
TGTGCCAGCAGTTTAACGGGACAGGCCAATCAGCCCCAGCATTTT | CASSLTGQANQPQHF | TRBJ1-5 | - | TRBD1 | TRBV28
TGTGCCAGCAGCTCTGGGACTGCTGGAAACACCATATATTTT | CASSSGTAGNTIYF | TRBJ1-3 | - | - | TRBV7-9
TGTGCCTGGAGTGACCCCGTTGGGTATGGCTACACCTTC | CAWSDPVGYGYTF | TRBJ1-2 | - | - | TRBV30
TGTGCTAGTGGTTGGGAAACAGGGAGGGGTTTCGAGCAGTACTTC | CASGWETGRGFEQYF | TRBJ2-7 | once | - | TRBV12-5
TGTGCCAGCAGTTTTGACAGGGACGGAAACACCATATATTTT | CASSFDRDGNTIYF | TRBJ1-3 | - | TRBD1 | TRBV6-6
TGTGCCAGCAGTATGGGATGGGAATACGAGCAGTACTTC | CASSMGWEYEQYF | TRBJ2-7 | - | - | TRBV12-3/TRBV12-4
TGTGCCAGCAGTGAATCGGCAGGGAGGGTCTACGAGCAGTACTTC | CASSESAGRVYEQYF | TRBJ2-7 | - | TRBD2 | TRBV25-1
TGTGCCAGCAGCCCCCTGAACCCGTCTGGGGTAAATGGCTACACCTTC | CASSPLNPSGVNGYTF | TRBJ1-2 | - | - | TRBV3-1/TRBV3-2
TGTGCCATCAGCCCAGACCGTTGGGGCTACACCTTC | CAISPDRWGYTF | TRBJ1-2 | - | - | TRBV10-3
TGCAGCTCCGGGACAGGGGGCGGCGGGGCTTTCTTT | CSSGTGGGGAFF | TRBJ1-1 | - | TRBD1 | TRBV29-1
TGTGCCACCAGTGATGCGACTAATCCCTACGAGCAGTACTTC | CATSDATNPYEQYF | TRBJ2-7 | - | - | TRBV24-1